This T cell receptor (beta chain) was observed in a study of blood T cell repertoires in COVID-19 (dated by TCRdb to the early 2020s). Study-level background: Samples covering the acute and convalescent phases of COVID-19 were provided by collaborators in the United States, Italy and Spain. Where available, HLA class I and class II types were taken from metadata supplied by the sample provider and were not determined by assay-based typing. The samples were drawn from the first 160 participants of the ongoing ImmuneRACE study and from 950 to 1,500 subjects provided by 6 global collaborators. The sample metadata nearly always contained a de-identified subject ID, COVID-19 status, age in years and sex. The prospective study material was composed of cDNA or gDNA derived from T cells, B-cell-depleted T cells, or PBMCs. The repertoires were released in a freely available public database intended as a resource for research on the immune response to SARS-CoV-2. Subjects who had been exposed to COVID-19, were actively infected with it, or had recovered from it provided the deeply sampled blood TCRbeta repertoires that made up the dataset.

Results and caveats for the whole study, not just this receptor: The amount of clinical and demographic metadata varied by source and participant and was provided uncurated.

With respect to this clone: What this receptor recognizes is not known. No quality values exist for individual bases; no much larger clone is one base distant.

Including the terminal cysteine and phenylalanine, the CDR3 comprises 13 residues. The kept DNA is CDR3 alone, 39 bases in frame from the first base. Based on the germline V gene, the CDR1 and CDR2 sequences are LGHNA and YNFKEQ. The germline ends are 8 bases apart after V is trimmed by 1 base and J by 5 bases. TCRbeta CDR3 regions were amplified from genomic DNA by means of the immunoSEQ Assay, a bias-controlled multiplex PCR. Regarding the original processing steps: The number of nucleated cells in each sample was estimated from the amplification of reference gene primers within the assay. Sequence reads were collapsed and filtered to measure the absolute abundance of every unique TCRbeta CDR3 rearrangement. For each sample, productive Simpson clonality was calculated as the square root of Simpson's diversity index over productive rearrangements. Not all clones reach the TCRdb copy of this immuneACCESS table, which keeps in-frame sequences only. Checked studies attribute under half of the gap to unresolved V genes and leave the rest unexplained. V, J and clone size are those of that table, while D and trimming were read from the DNA. The sample table contains tens of thousands of clones; only one count was recorded for less than 95% of them. Of the sample, roughly 6.3% is held by the ten largest clones.

One collaborating source in Seattle enrolled patients during active infection and followed them longitudinally through the course of disease. The collaborating institutions used their own protocols to collect whole blood in K2EDTA tubes. Collaborator samples were shipped for TCRbeta analysis as frozen whole blood, isolated PBMCs, or DNA extracted from either sample type. The chain is assembled from TRBV4-2 and TRBJ1-1; the D gene lacks a confident call. This sequence originates from a man between 18 and 35 years old with COVID-19, enrolled during active disease. The sample consisted of peripheral blood. The DNA sequence is TGTGCCAGCAGCCAAGTTGGGGAGACTGAAGCTTTCTTT. Its translation is CASSQVGETEAFF.